The clone carrying this T cell receptor beta chain was observed many times. Its antigen is still unknown. Amplified TCR beta CDR3 regions derived from RNA transcripts. HTBI primers drove first-round RT-PCR of the TCR CDR3. One entry per CDR3 protein results from TCRdb running MiXCR on the multiplex PCR reads. The repertoire holds roughly 570,000 distinct CDR3 sequences, with just over 45% as singletons. This entry comes from a study of T cells in Graves' hyperthyroidism and ophthalmopathy. Study-wide points: A 13 V-J signature model discriminated ophthalmopathy versus stable hyperthyroidism. In the blood, most expanded thyroid clonotypes above 0.001 appeared as well.

Germline V gives CDR1 DFQATT, CDR2 SNEGSKA (reference sequence). The length of the CDR3 is 14 residues. V dropped 5 bases and J dropped 4 bases, with 17 bases sitting between them. It was uncontrolled infection, other autoimmune disease, pregnancy or lactation that excluded patients. Thyroid ultrasound, orbital computed tomography, clinical symptoms, and serum thyroxine and TRAb underpinned diagnoses. This TCR came from an adult woman with Graves' disease, either hyperthyroidism or ophthalmopathy (not recorded which). The sequenced sample was peripheral blood or thyroid tissue (not recorded which). The chain joins TRBV20-1 to TRBJ1-2; no clear D. This CDR3 is CSAVPHEEPYGYTF. CDR3 coding DNA: TGCAGTGCTGTGCCCCACGAGGAGCCCTATGGCTACACCTTC.